The next 2 T cell receptor beta chains were all read from a single sample in a study of blood T cell repertoires in COVID-19. Some clones are missing from TCRdb's copy, which holds only in-frame ones; the method was immunoSEQ multiplex PCR. The repertoire has over 200,000 clones, more than 85% of them found once; the top ten carry under 9.5%. Sequenced material: PBMCs or T cells enriched from blood (not recorded which). Source of these receptors: a man in his forties who had recovered from COVID-19.

This sequence joins TRBV2 and TRBJ1-4; 10 bases align to TRBD1. The germline gives CDR1 SNHLY, CDR2 FYNNEI. V shed 8 bases, J shed 5 bases, and the junction held 17 bases outside the gene matches. The CDR3 length is 18 residues. DNA of the CDR3: TGTGCCAGCGAAGAGGGACAGGGGCCCCCTGGGACCAATGAAAAACTGTTTTTT. It translates to CASEEGQGPPGTNEKLFF.

This chain joins TRBV6-5 and TRBJ1-3; D is unclear. The CDR3 consists of 13 residues. Trimming removed 6 bases from V and 0 bases from J, with 6 bases in between. Germline V gene sequence: CDR1 MNHEY, CDR2 SVGAGI. CDR3 sequence (DNA): TGTGCCAGCAGACTCAACTCTGGAAACACCATATATTTT. Encoded protein: CASRLNSGNTIYF.